This T cell receptor beta chain was documented in a study of T cells in women clearing cervical HPV infection. The CDR3 is made up of 14 amino acids. Germline values: CDR1 SGHAT, CDR2 FQDESV (reference sequence). V lost 5 bases to trimming and J lost 7 bases; unmatched junction nucleotides: 8. Regarding this clone: The CDR3 is cut off 3 residues early in the read; its end comes from the germline J gene.

Data came from immunoSEQ multiplex PCR; TCRdb stores just in-frame clones and leaves some out. Recorded for this sample: around 38,000 clones. The receptor's source is a woman between 18 and 70 years old with a cervical HPV16 infection that either progressed to CIN3+ or cleared (not recorded which). Source material: blood buffy coat. The genes are TRBV11-1 and TRBJ1-2, with TRBD1 identical over 9 bases. The sequenced CDR3 bases are TGTGCCAGCAGCGCCCTCGGACAGGGGTTTGGC. Translated: CASSALGQGFG. In full, the CDR3 reads CASSALGQGFGYTF.